One sample yielded the 14 T cell receptor beta chains listed below, sequenced in a study of blood T cell repertoires in COVID-19. The repertoire was sequenced with immunoSEQ multiplex PCR; TCRdb's copy has only in-frame clones and lacks some. The sample includes about 130,000 clones, around 86% of them seen just once. Sequencing was performed on peripheral blood. Receptor source: a woman in her fifties or sixties who had recovered from COVID-19.

This chain connects TRBV4-1 to TRBJ1-1; 7 bases align to TRBD1. Germline CDR1 reads MGHRA; CDR2 reads YSYEKL. There are 16 residues in the CDR3. V shed 4 bases, J shed 4 bases, and the junction held 12 bases outside the gene matches. The CDR3 nucleotides are TGCGCCAGCAGCCTCGGGCAGGGGGGTTTAGGCACTGAAGCTTTCTTT. Its protein is CASSLGQGGLGTEAFF.

The chain employs TRBV15 and TRBJ2-2, with 7 positions matching TRBD1. Germline trimming cut 1 base from V and 2 bases from J; bases unmatched to any gene: 1. CDR3 length: 15 residues. Germline V lookup: CDR1 LNHNV, CDR2 YYDKDF (reference sequence). CDR3 in DNA: TGTGCCACCAGCAGAGGGGACAGTAACACCGGGGAGCTGTTTTTT. It yields the protein CATSRGDSNTGELFF.

This rearrangement joins TRBV4-2 to TRBJ2-1; 10 nucleotides agree with TRBD2. The germline V gene has CDR1 LGHNA and CDR2 YNFKEQ. The trim removed 2 bases at V and 8 bases at J, leaving 6 bases unmatched. The CDR3 spans 15 residues. CDR3 protein: CASSQQAGGRHEQFF. The CDR3 coding sequence is TGTGCCAGCAGCCAACAAGCGGGGGGGCGGCATGAGCAGTTCTTC.

This chain links TRBV28 with TRBJ2-3, with TRBD2 identical over 7 bases. V lost 1 base and J lost 5; bases outside the gene matches: 3. Germline CDR1 is MDHEN and CDR2 is SYDVKM. There are 14 residues in the CDR3. CDR3 sequence reads: CASSLSGGGDTQYF. As DNA, the CDR3 is TGTGCCAGCAGTTTATCGGGCGGGGGAGATACGCAGTATTTT. The whole variable domain, remainder taken from reference TRBV28 and TRBJ2-3, is DVKVTQSSRYLVKRTGEKVFLECVQDMDHENMFWYRQDPGLGLRLIYFSYDVKMKEKGDIPEGYSVSREKKERFSLILESASTNQTSMYLCASSLSGGGDTQYFGPGTRLTVL.

This chain joins TRBV5-1 and TRBJ2-2, with a tentative D call TRBD1 (6 bases). Germline V gene sequence: CDR1 SGHRS, CDR2 YFSETQ. CDR3 size: 16 residues. The V end lost 1 base, the J end lost 2 bases, and 12 bases lay between the germline ends. The CDR3 nucleotides are TGCGCCAGCAGCTTGAGAAGGGGGATAAACACCGGGGAGCTGTTTTTT. Amino acid sequence: CASSLRRGINTGELFF.

This chain connects TRBV11-2 to TRBJ1-3; D gene uncertain. The germline V and J ends were trimmed by 5 bases and 4 bases, with 21 bases remaining between them. Germline CDR1 is SGHAT and CDR2 is FQNNGV. The CDR3 contains 17 residues. CDR3 region: CASSQHVGRTGGNTIYF. CDR3 nucleotides: TGTGCCAGCAGCCAGCATGTTGGACGGACGGGAGGAAACACCATATATTTT.

The chain couples TRBV7-9 to TRBJ1-6; D gene ambiguous. Germline V gene sequence: CDR1 SEHNR, CDR2 FQNEAQ (reference sequence). V gave up 1 base and J gave up 10 bases, with 11 bases separating them. The CDR3 is made up of 14 amino acids. CDR3 DNA sequence: TGTGCCAGCAGCTTAGGAGGCGGGATATCACCCCTCCACTTT. Its protein is CASSLGGGISPLHF.

This clone was recorded once. CDR3 nucleotide sequence: TGTGCCAGTATCGGGACTTTTGGAAACACCATATATTTT. It codes for CASIGTFGNTIYF. V usage is TRBV19 and J usage is TRBJ1-3, with D maybe TRBD1 (5 bases). Germline V gene sequence: CDR1 LNHDA, CDR2 SQIVND (reference sequence). V gave up 7 bases and J gave up 3 bases, with 10 bases separating them. This CDR3 contains 13 residues.

The chain is built from TRBV23-1 and TRBJ1-4, with 9 bases identical to TRBD1. TRBV23-1 carries the ORF label, with uncertain function. J was trimmed by 8 bases and V by 8 bases; bases with no gene match: 6. This CDR3 is 13 amino acids long. The CDR3 here is CASAPQGAEKLFF. CDR3 DNA sequence: TGCGCCAGCGCCCCACAGGGGGCCGAAAAACTGTTTTTT.

The CDR3 here is CASSSGTAQETQYF. The CDR3 coding sequence is TGTGCCAGCAGCTCCGGGACAGCACAAGAGACCCAGTACTTC. The rearrangement joins TRBV5-4 to TRBJ2-5, with 7 positions matching TRBD1. Looked up from germline, CDR1 is SGHNT and CDR2 is YYREEE (reference sequence). This CDR3 is 14 amino acids long. V lost 3 bases and J lost 2; bases outside the gene matches: 4. Full variable domain (rest looked up from reference TRBV5-4 and TRBJ2-5): ETGVTQSPTHLIKTRGQQVTLRCSSQSGHNTVSWYQQALGQGPQFIFQYYREEENGRGNFPPRFSGLQFPNYSSELNVNALELDDSALYLCASSSGTAQETQYFGPGTRLLVL.

V usage is TRBV6-5 and J usage is TRBJ1-6; TRBD1 might be the D (5 bases). The CDR3 is 13 residues long. In germline, CDR1 is MNHEY, CDR2 SVGAGI. The V end lost 7 bases, the J end lost 13 bases, and 17 bases lay between the germline ends. CDR3 nucleotide sequence: TGTGCCAGCACCGGGGGACTGATCTTTCCCCTCCACTTT. It translates to CASTGGLIFPLHF.

The chain carries TRBV15 and TRBJ2-3; 9 nucleotides line up with TRBD1. Trimming cost V 3 bases and J 5 bases; bases outside gene matches: 3. Germline lookup yields CDR1 LNHNV and CDR2 YYDKDF (reference sequence). The CDR3 contains 14 residues. The CDR3 DNA is TGTGCCACCAGCAGGGGGACAGGGAAAGATACGCAGTATTTT. It encodes CATSRGTGKDTQYF.

The chain is built from TRBV29-1 and TRBJ1-1; D is unclear. This CDR3 contains 18 residues. Trimming removed 7 bases from V and 2 bases from J, with 29 bases in between. Germline V gives CDR1 SQVTM, CDR2 ANQGSEA. CDR3 sequence: CSAQFPSANFAGNTEAFF. In DNA, the CDR3 is TGCAGCGCCCAATTTCCAAGCGCGAATTTTGCTGGAAACACTGAAGCTTTCTTT.

The chain recombines TRBV2 with TRBJ2-7; the D gene is possibly TRBD1 (5 bases). This CDR3 is built from 16 residues. Germline V gene sequence: CDR1 SNHLY, CDR2 FYNNEI. V gave up 3 bases and J gave up 2 bases, with 17 bases separating them. CDR3 bases: TGTGCCAGCAGTGATGGGCAGGGCCCTATCCCCTACGAGCAGTACTTC. As protein: CASSDGQGPIPYEQYF.